This T cell receptor (beta chain) derives from a study of CD8+ T cells in alopecia areata. About the study: Patients given treatment had severity scored by the percentage of scalp area affected. Points from the study as a whole: It was lesional scalp, especially alopecia totalis/universalis, that showed higher clonality than normal scalp.

Reverse transcription of extracted RNA yielded cDNA, which provided the sequencing template. Generated by immunoSEQ multiplex PCR, the TCRdb table keeps only in-frame clones and is missing some. The table lists over 250,000 clones, about 62% of them singletons. A word on this clone: Its target is not known.

Treatment of the sample: oral pan-JAK inhibitor, 5-10 mg twice daily. This CDR3 contains 15 residues. Between the trimmed V and J ends, which lost 3 bases and 8 bases, there was a span of 17 bases. In germline, CDR1 is SGHAT, CDR2 FQNNGV. The genes are TRBV11-2 and TRBJ2-1; tentatively, D is TRBD2 (6 bases). This TCR was sampled from a human donor with alopecia areata. Source: CD4+ T cells sorted from blood, taken at roughly week 52, from a patient treated with tofacitinib. In DNA, the CDR3 is TGTGCCAGCAGCTTGGATGGAGCGGCTAGCGATGAGCAGTTCTTC. It is translated as CASSLDGAASDEQFF.